The 13 T cell receptor beta chains below come from one sample, sequenced in a study of graft-versus-host responses after intestinal transplantation. Their antigens are not known. Here immunoSEQ multiplex PCR was the method, and the copy in TCRdb shows in-frame clones only, minus some. The sample records more than 60,000 clones, around 91% being singletons. The sequencing used unstimulated CD8+ T cells sorted from spleen or lymph node cells, collected before intestinal transplant. The receptors originated from a human donor who received an intestinal transplant.

This clone was seen once. The chain employs TRBV4-1 and TRBJ1-4; D unclear. Germline CDR1 and CDR2: MGHRA and YSYEKL. The CDR3 has 14 residues. Trimming pared 2 bases from V and 7 bases from J, leaving 11 bases between. CDR3 loop: CASSQMAVGEKLFF. In DNA form, the CDR3 reads TGCGCCAGCAGCCAAATGGCGGTCGGTGAAAAACTGTTTTTT.

This chain joins TRBV5-1 and TRBJ2-5; D might be TRBD2 (6 bases). V gave up 5 bases and J gave up 2 bases, with 16 bases separating them. Germline V gene lookup returns CDR1 SGHRS and CDR2 YFSETQ. The CDR3 spans 15 residues. CDR3 in amino acids: CASSLAGKRQETQYF. CDR3 sequence (DNA): TGCGCCAGCAGTCTGGCGGGGAAGCGGCAAGAGACCCAGTACTTC.

V and J are TRBV2 and TRBJ1-2; unclear D gene. The CDR3 length is 16 residues. V was clipped by 0 bases and J by 8 bases, with 19 bases between them. Germline-derived CDR1 and CDR2 are SNHLY and FYNNEI. CDR3 sequence reads: CASSEALGLTKEGYTF. The CDR3 region has the DNA TGTGCCAGCAGTGAAGCGCTTGGACTCACTAAGGAGGGCTACACCTTC. Looking up the rest from reference TRBV2 and TRBJ1-2 gives the full variable domain: EPEVTQTPSHQVTQMGQEVILRCVPISNHLYFYWYRQILGQKVEFLVSFYNNEISEKSEIFDDQFSVERPDGSNFTLKIRSTKLEDSAMYFCASSEALGLTKEGYTFGSGTRLTVV.

The CDR3 is CAITLTAGSGQYF. DNA for the CDR3: TGTGCCATCACCCTAACGGCCGGCTCGGGACAGTACTTC. The V and J genes are TRBV10-3 and TRBJ2-7; D perhaps matches TRBD2 (5 bases). The CDR3 is 13 amino acids. Germline CDR1 reads ENHRY; CDR2 reads SYGVKD. V dropped 7 bases and J dropped 10 bases, with 20 bases sitting between them.

This chain joins TRBV6-5 and TRBJ1-4; unclear D gene. CDR1 MNHEY and CDR2 SVGAGI come from the germline V gene. Trimming stripped 4 bases from V and 0 bases from J, with 12 bases between. CDR3 size: 16 residues. CDR3 DNA: TGTGCCAGCAGTTCCCACAACAGACCAACTAATGAAAAACTGTTTTTT. It yields the protein CASSSHNRPTNEKLFF.

Comment on this clone: An end of the junction differs from the germline gene, which may be a read error. The chain has TRBV2 and TRBJ1-5; TRBD1 matches at 7 bases. This CDR3 comprises 14 residues. Germline CDR1 and CDR2: SNHLY and FYNNEI. CDR3 DNA: TGTGCCAGCAGGGAAGGACAGGTCAATCAGCCCCAGCATTTT. Its translation: CASREGQVNQPQHF.

The chain couples TRBV29-1 to TRBJ2-2; tentatively, D is TRBD2 (5 bases). The germline CDR1 and CDR2 sequences are SQVTM and ANQGSEA. CDR3 length: 14 amino acids. This CDR3 is CSSLVPGSTGELFF. DNA for the CDR3: TGCAGTTCTCTTGTGCCGGGGAGCACCGGGGAGCTGTTTTTT.

The rearrangement links TRBV27 to TRBJ2-5; tentative D call: TRBD1 (5 bases). The assigned J gene may be wrong: the sequence end matches TRBJ2-7 better. The germline gives CDR1 MNHEY, CDR2 SMNVEV (reference sequence). This CDR3 comprises 14 residues. The CDR3 sequence is CASSFTQGSYEQYF. The CDR3 nucleotides read TGTGCCAGCAGTTTTACCCAGGGTTCCTACGAGCAGTACTTC.

The rearrangement joins TRBV7-9 to TRBJ2-1, with a weak D call TRBD2 (7 bases). CDR1 is SEHNR, CDR2 FQNEAQ, per germline (reference sequence). The CDR3 length is 16 residues. V was clipped by 0 bases and J by 5 bases, with 14 bases between them. CDR3 coding DNA: TGTGCCAGCAGCTTAGCGGGGGGGCGGGAGCACAATGAGCAGTTCTTC. It codes for CASSLAGGREHNEQFF. The whole variable domain, filled in from reference TRBV7-9 and TRBJ2-1, reads DTGVSQNPRHKITKRGQNVTFRCDPISEHNRLYWYRQTLGQGPEFLTYFQNEAQLEKSRLLSDRFSAERPKGSFSTLEIQRTEQGDSAMYLCASSLAGGREHNEQFFGPGTRLTVL.

Points on this clone: One junction end disagrees with the germline gene, perhaps due to a read error. The rearrangement uses TRBV7-8 and TRBJ2-3, with 9 nucleotides matching TRBD2. Germline CDR1 reads SGHVS; CDR2 reads FQNEAQ. This CDR3 is 15 amino acids long. Here the CDR3 reads CASSLAGPSTDTQYF. In nucleotides, the CDR3 is TGTGCCAGCAGCCTAGCGGGGCCTAGCACAGATACGCAGTATTTT.

The chain carries TRBV9 and TRBJ1-1, with no clear D. Germline loops: CDR1 SGDLS, CDR2 YYNGEE. V was trimmed by 0 bases and J by 4 bases, leaving 10 bases between them. The CDR3 is made up of 14 amino acids. CDR3 amino acids: CASSVDEVGTEAFF. CDR3 nucleotide sequence: TGTGCCAGCAGCGTAGACGAGGTAGGCACTGAAGCTTTCTTT.

The chain carries TRBV2 and TRBJ2-3; the match to TRBD2 covers 9 bases. The CDR3 length is 14 residues. The germline gives CDR1 SNHLY, CDR2 FYNNEI. With V trimmed by 7 bases and J by 2 bases, 4 bases remained unmatched. CDR3 protein: CASKSGGYTDTQYF. Written as DNA, the CDR3 is TGTGCCAGCAAAAGCGGGGGGTACACAGATACGCAGTATTTT.

The chain is built from TRBV11-2 and TRBJ1-1; D remains unclear. Trimming took off 5 bases at V and 0 bases at J, with 10 bases between the two ends. From germline, CDR1 is SGHAT and CDR2 FQNNGV. The CDR3 is 14 amino acids. The CDR3 DNA follows: TGTGCCAGCAGCCACAACGATCTGAACACTGAAGCTTTCTTT. It translates to CASSHNDLNTEAFF.